This T cell receptor beta chain was documented in a study of cytomegalovirus exposure and HLA in healthy donors. Study findings and constraints: Most CMV-associated TCR beta chains appeared HLA-restricted in a later analysis. Later findings reportedly placed an Asian-associated ancestry cluster below the approximately 670-donor mean for N-insertions. Indistinguishability led to the exclusion of some V segments, TRBV6-2 and TRBV6-3 included.

Regarding donors, all were healthy bone marrow donors. Trimming stripped 5 bases from V and 6 bases from J, with 17 bases between. In germline, CDR1 is SGHTA, CDR2 FQGNSA. The CDR3 covers 16 residues. In regard to this clone: Antigen specificity is unknown.

The PCR used 60 Vbeta and 13 Jbeta primers. Method: immunoSEQ multiplex PCR; TCRdb's copy keeps in-frame clones and lacks some. Of some 150,000 clones listed, around 84% were seen once; the top ten hold around 3%. V gene TRBV7-2 combines with J gene TRBJ1-6, with D maybe TRBD1 (6 bases). The receptor's source is a man aged 35 to 55 in good health and CMV-seropositive. The sample taken for sequencing was PBMCs. CDR3 amino acids: CASSLKLIRGNSPLHF. In DNA, the CDR3 is TGTGCCAGCAGCCTGAAATTGATCAGGGGTAATTCACCCCTCCACTTT.